A selection of T cell receptor beta chains follows, all from one sample in a study of blood T cell repertoires in COVID-19. The protocol was immunoSEQ multiplex PCR, while the TCRdb copy is restricted to in-frame clones and leaves out a portion. The data contain over 75,000 clones, 60% to 85% of them singletons. Sequenced sample: peripheral blood. These receptor sequences come from a man aged 45-65 years who had recovered from COVID-19. Both conserved end residues are part of each CDR3. The order of the fields is J gene, D gene, CDR3 length, V gene, clone size, CDR3 protein, CDR3 DNA. The D gene is left open where the match is weak. The size of a clone is reported for some rows only, either as once, few or many, or as a class for expanded clones.

TRBJ1-6 | TRBD1 | 16 | TRBV7-6 | . | CASSRDRGENNSPLHF | TGTGCCAGCAGCAGGGACAGGGGGGAGAATAATTCACCCCTCCACTTT
TRBJ2-7 | TRBD2 | 15 | TRBV11-2 | . | CASSLISGGSYEQYF | TGTGCCAGCAGCTTAATCAGCGGGGGCTCCTACGAGCAGTACTTC
TRBJ2-7 | TRBD2 | 15 | TRBV5-4 | . | CASSYLAGGTYEQYF | TGTGCCAGCAGCTACCTAGCGGGGGGCACCTACGAGCAGTACTTC
TRBJ1-2 | . | 14 | TRBV6-5 | . | CASNLVEGNYGYTF | TGTGCCAGCAATCTAGTTGAGGGAAACTATGGCTACACCTTC
TRBJ1-2 | . | 10 | TRBV5-8 | . | CASSLAGGSF | TGTGCCAGCAGCTTGGCCGGCGGAAGCTTC
TRBJ1-4 | . | 16 | TRBV30 | few | CAWSPSVGAYYEKLFF | TGTGCCTGGAGTCCCTCCGTGGGGGCGTACTATGAAAAACTGTTTTTT
TRBJ1-2 | . | 11 | TRBV20-1 | . | CSASGQSHYTF | TGCAGTGCTAGTGGACAGTCTCACTACACCTTC
TRBJ1-6 | . | 15 | TRBV25-1 | . | CASSENWAVNSPLHF | TGTGCCAGCAGTGAAAATTGGGCAGTAAATTCACCCCTCCACTTT
TRBJ2-1 | . | 15 | TRBV7-2 | . | CASSLVLGGSNEQFF | TGTGCCAGCAGCTTAGTGCTGGGAGGTAGCAATGAGCAGTTCTTC
TRBJ2-7 | . | 13 | TRBV7-2 | . | CASSLARTYEQYF | TGTGCCAGCAGCTTAGCCAGAACCTACGAGCAGTACTTC
TRBJ1-2 | TRBD1 | 16 | TRBV25-1 | few | CASSDTDRGLLPGYTF | TGTGCCAGCAGTGATACCGACAGGGGGCTGCTTCCTGGCTACACCTTC
TRBJ1-2 | . | 12 | TRBV6-4 | . | CAPRGWGYGYTF | TGTGCCCCCAGGGGATGGGGCTATGGCTACACCTTC
TRBJ2-1 | TRBD1 | 13 | TRBV28 | . | CASSPGQDNEQFF | TGTGCCAGCAGTCCCGGACAGGACAATGAGCAGTTCTTC
TRBJ1-2 | TRBD1 | 17 | TRBV5-4 | . | CASSPADRGHSGYGYTF | TGTGCCAGCAGCCCTGCGGACAGGGGGCACTCGGGCTATGGCTACACCTTC
TRBJ1-2 | . | 13 | TRBV18 | . | CASSNDRPYGYTF | TGTGCCAGCTCAAACGACAGGCCCTATGGCTACACCTTC
TRBJ1-6 | . | 16 | TRBV7-2 | once | CASSLVSRGNNSPLHF | TGTGCCAGCAGCTTAGTTTCCAGAGGCAATAATTCACCCCTCCACTTT
TRBJ2-5 | . | 15 | TRBV18 | once | CASSPRRTDQETQYF | TGTGCCAGCTCACCACGGAGAACGGACCAAGAGACCCAGTACTTC
TRBJ2-7 | . | 14 | TRBV27 | . | CASSWTSPSYEQYF | TGTGCCAGCAGTTGGACAAGTCCTTCCTACGAGCAGTACTTC
TRBJ2-5 | TRBD2 | 15 | TRBV7-2 | . | CASSLDLAGGRTQYF | TGTGCCAGCAGCTTAGATCTAGCGGGAGGGCGGACCCAGTACTTC
TRBJ2-6 | . | 17 | TRBV5-1 | . | CASSLAGSTSGANVLTF | TGCGCCAGCAGCTTGGCCGGCTCGACTTCTGGGGCCAACGTCCTGACTTTC
TRBJ2-3 | TRBD2 | 16 | TRBV5-4 | . | CASSLRTAGGTDTQYF | TGTGCCAGCAGCTTGAGAACAGCGGGAGGCACAGATACGCAGTATTTT
TRBJ1-1 | . | 13 | TRBV7-3 | . | CASSTTMNTEAFF | TGTGCCAGCAGTACAACCATGAACACTGAAGCTTTCTTT
TRBJ2-7 | TRBD1 | 16 | TRBV18 | few | CASSTTGTGASYEQYF | TGTGCCAGCTCAACTACCGGGACAGGGGCCTCCTACGAGCAGTACTTC
TRBJ2-5 | TRBD2 | 12 | TRBV4-1 | . | CASSPRGETQYF | TGCGCCAGCAGCCCGCGGGGGGAGACCCAGTACTTC
TRBJ2-1 | . | 12 | TRBV6-5 | few | CASRESGNEQFF | TGTGCCAGCAGGGAGAGCGGCAATGAGCAGTTCTTC
TRBJ1-2 | . | 13 | TRBV5-6 | . | CASMKGGPWGYTF | TGTGCCAGCATGAAGGGGGGGCCCTGGGGCTACACCTTC
TRBJ2-5 | . | 14 | TRBV24-1 | . | CATSDFRGQETQYF | TGTGCCACCAGTGATTTTCGCGGCCAAGAGACCCAGTACTTC
TRBJ1-1 | TRBD1 | 16 | TRBV18 | few | CASSPNGDRGQPQAFF | TGTGCCAGCTCACCAAATGGGGACAGGGGGCAGCCCCAAGCTTTCTTT
TRBJ2-3 | . | 15 | TRBV28 | . | CASSSSGQVADTQYF | .
TRBJ1-1 | TRBD1 | 13 | TRBV29-1 | . | CSVDMGQGVAAFF | TGCAGCGTTGATATGGGACAGGGGGTCGCAGCTTTCTTT
TRBJ1-2 | . | 15 | TRBV28 | . | CASSPSTGVNYGYTF | TGTGCCAGCAGTCCGTCGACAGGAGTTAACTATGGCTACACCTTC
TRBJ1-2 | . | 13 | TRBV5-6 | . | CASSLVAGDGYTF | TGTGCCAGCAGCTTGGTGGCAGGGGATGGCTACACCTTC
TRBJ2-7 | TRBD1 | 17 | TRBV10-1 | . | CASSESVWTGPYYEQYF | TGCGCCAGCAGTGAGTCCGTCTGGACAGGGCCTTACTACGAGCAGTACTTC
TRBJ2-5 | TRBD2 | 18 | TRBV18 | . | CASSQHPLAGNPQETQYF | TGTGCCAGCTCACAACATCCTTTAGCGGGGAACCCCCAAGAGACCCAGTACTTC
TRBJ2-5 | . | 13 | TRBV30 | . | CAWSGGLEETQYF | TGTGCCTGGAGTGGGGGCCTGGAGGAGACCCAGTACTTC
TRBJ1-3 | TRBD1 | 15 | TRBV30 | few | CAWRDLGQGAHTIYF | TGTGCCTGGAGAGATTTAGGACAGGGGGCACACACCATATATTTT
TRBJ1-1 | . | 13 | TRBV19 | . | CASSIAGYTEAFF | TGTGCCAGTAGTATAGCGGGGTACACTGAAGCTTTCTTT
TRBJ2-5 | TRBD2 | 15 | TRBV11-3 | . | CASSPGTSGQETQYF | TGTGCCAGCAGCCCTGGGACTAGCGGACAAGAGACCCAGTACTTC
TRBJ2-2 | TRBD2 | 18 | TRBV19 | . | CASTPAGTSGSLTGELFF | TGTGCCAGTACCCCAGCCGGGACTAGCGGGAGTTTAACCGGGGAGCTGTTTTTT
TRBJ2-3 | . | 13 | TRBV19 | . | CASRGRITDTQYF | TGTGCCAGTAGAGGCAGGATCACAGATACGCAGTATTTT
TRBJ2-1 | . | 12 | TRBV3-1/TRBV3-2 | few | CASSHRGDEQFF | TGTGCCAGCAGCCACAGGGGGGATGAGCAGTTCTTC
TRBJ2-3 | TRBD1 | 15 | TRBV10-1 | . | CASSDPGQGGVTQYF | TGCGCCAGCAGTGATCCGGGACAGGGGGGAGTTACGCAGTATTTT
TRBJ1-1 | . | 13 | TRBV9 | . | CASSGGVGTEAFF | TGTGCCAGCAGCGGGGGGGTTGGCACTGAAGCTTTCTTT
TRBJ1-2 | . | 16 | TRBV6-6 | . | CASRNLGGVASYGYTF | TGTGCCAGCAGAAACCTTGGAGGGGTAGCTAGCTATGGCTACACCTTC
TRBJ2-7 | TRBD1 | 15 | TRBV11-2 | . | CASSITGGESYEQYF | TGTGCCAGCAGCATAACAGGGGGCGAAAGCTACGAGCAGTACTTC
TRBJ1-4 | . | 14 | TRBV7-9 | . | CASSLGGSNEKLFF | TGTGCCAGCAGCCTTGGCGGGAGTAATGAAAAACTGTTTTTT
TRBJ2-1 | . | 14 | TRBV28 | . | CASSLWGTTNEQFF | TGTGCCAGCAGTTTATGGGGGACAACGAATGAGCAGTTCTTC
TRBJ1-1 | . | 14 | TRBV19 | once | CASSSFTGNTEAFF | TGTGCCAGTAGTTCCTTCACAGGGAACACTGAAGCTTTCTTT
TRBJ2-3 | . | 14 | TRBV30 | . | CAWSRGGITDTQYF | TGTGCCTGGAGTCGAGGGGGAATCACAGATACGCAGTATTTT